Each of the 7 T cell receptor beta chains below was sequenced from the same sample in a study of blood T cell repertoires in COVID-19. Assay used: immunoSEQ multiplex PCR; TCRdb lists only in-frame clones, some missing. The sample holds more than 150,000 clones, 80% to 85% seen once. The material sequenced was peripheral blood. The receptors derive from a woman aged 55-69 years with acute or convalescent COVID-19.

The J gene is TRBJ1-2, the V gene TRBV7-2, with 9 nucleotides matching TRBD1. This CDR3 region has 17 residues. V was clipped by 1 base and J by 4 bases; unmatched bases: 10. CDR1 is SGHTA, CDR2 FQGNSA, per germline. The CDR3 DNA sequence: TGTGCCAGCAGCTTAGACGGCTCGCGGACAGGGGTCTATGGCTACACCTTC. It is translated as CASSLDGSRTGVYGYTF.

The chain couples TRBV25-1 to TRBJ2-5; D remains unclear. V lost 3 bases to trimming and J lost 4 bases, with 18 bases between them. Germline V gene data show CDR1 as MGHDK and CDR2 as SYGVNS. CDR3 length equals 16 residues. The CDR3 DNA sequence: TGTGCCAGCAGTGAGTCGGATAGACCCCCAGGAGAGACCCAGTACTTC. This translates into CASSESDRPPGETQYF.

The V call is TRBV5-8, the J call TRBJ1-1; D uncertain. This CDR3 comprises 15 residues. Trimming took 0 bases from V and 1 from J, leaving 10 bases between them. Germline CDR1 and CDR2: SGHTS and YDEGEE. The CDR3 DNA reads as TGTGCCAGCAGCTTGGAGGTGACACCGAACACTGAAGCTTTCTTT. Translation gives CASSLEVTPNTEAFF.

This chain joins TRBV5-5 and TRBJ1-4; perhaps TRBD1 as D (6 bases). CDR3 size: 15 residues. Germline assignment: CDR1 SGHKS and CDR2 YYEKEE (reference sequence). Trimming took 4 bases from V and 6 from J, leaving 16 bases between them. CDR3 amino acids: CASSATGSWDEKLFF. The CDR3 nucleotides are TGTGCCAGCAGCGCCACAGGGAGCTGGGATGAAAAACTGTTTTTT. Combining the CDR3 with reference TRBV5-5 and TRBJ1-4 gives the whole variable domain DAGVTQSPTHLIKTRGQQVTLRCSPISGHKSVSWYQQVLGQGPQFIFQYYEKEERGRGNFPDRFSARQFPNYSSELNVNALLLGDSALYLCASSATGSWDEKLFFGSGTQLSVL.

The genes are TRBV5-1 and TRBJ1-1, with unresolved D. The CDR3 covers 15 residues. The V gene lost 0 bases and the J gene lost 7 bases, with 16 bases spanning the gap. CDR1 SGHRS and CDR2 YFSETQ come from the germline V gene. The CDR3 protein is CASSLESAKTGEAFF. In DNA form, the CDR3 reads TGCGCCAGCAGCTTGGAAAGCGCGAAAACGGGTGAAGCTTTCTTT.

The genes are TRBV5-6 and TRBJ2-7, with 8 nucleotides matching TRBD2. The J segment lost 5 bases and the V segment lost 1 base, leaving 8 bases of the junction unmatched. The CDR3 spans 15 residues. CDR1 SGHDT and CDR2 YYEEEE come from the germline V gene. DNA for the CDR3: TGTGCCAGCAGCTTGCGGACGACTAGCGAGCACGAGCAGTACTTC. It specifies CASSLRTTSEHEQYF.

The chain has TRBV5-6 and TRBJ2-7, with D possibly matching TRBD1 (5 bases). Germline CDR1 reads SGHDT; CDR2 reads YYEEEE. The V end lost 2 bases, the J end lost 3 bases, and 9 bases lay between the germline ends. This CDR3 contains 13 residues. The CDR3 sequence: CASSFGRDYEQYF. In DNA form, the CDR3 reads TGTGCCAGCAGCTTCGGCAGGGACTACGAGCAGTACTTC.